What follows is one T cell receptor (beta chain) and its context. The junction departs from germline at one end; a sequencing error may be responsible. These data belong to a study of blood T cell repertoires in COVID-19. This table comes from immunoSEQ multiplex PCR, and its TCRdb copy is limited to in-frame clones, with some not included. The repertoire holds roughly 260,000 clones, with over 75% as singletons. The CDR3 has 14 residues. Looked up from germline, CDR1 is SSHAT and CDR2 is FNYEAQ (reference sequence). Specimen: PBMCs or T cells enriched from blood (not recorded which). The clonotype was recovered from a woman aged 45-65 years who had recovered from COVID-19. The genes are TRBV7-7 and TRBJ1-1; tentatively, D is TRBD1 (6 bases). CDR3 bases: TGTGCTAGCAGCCCACAGGGCATGAACACTGAAGCTTTCTTT. Residues: CASSPQGMNTEAFF.